The clone carrying this T cell receptor (beta chain) was recorded at least ten times. Its specificity is not known. TCRdb re-called the RT-PCR reads with MiXCR, one entry per CDR3 protein. The table includes about 500,000 distinct CDR3 sequences, less than 7.5% detected once. CDR1 SQVTM and CDR2 ANQGSEA come from the germline V gene. V was pared by 8 bases and J by 0 bases, with 11 bases between. The CDR3 runs to 13 residues. These data are taken from a study of response to subunit inactivated influenza vaccine. Study-wide points: After each seasonal influenza vaccination, few new T cells are recruited, the authors suggested.

The rearrangement joins TRBV29-1 to TRBJ1-5; weak D call: TRBD1 (5 bases). This TCR came from a man aged 50-75 years who received an inactivated influenza vaccine. The sample consisted of PBMCs from blood, taken roughly 24 months after vaccination. For the CDR3, the DNA is TGCAGCATACAGGAGGTTAGCAATCAGCCCCAGCATTTT. Protein sequence: CSIQEVSNQPQHF.